This T cell receptor beta chain comes out of a study of Ad26.COV2.S vaccination and SARS-CoV-2 variants. The assay was immunoSEQ multiplex PCR, and TCRdb's table has in-frame clones only and misses some. The sample holds around 300,000 clones, more than 85% seen once. The treatment: some 20 received Ad26.COV2.S at low or high dose, single or two shots; roughly five received placebo; per-sample allocation not given. Each sample was drawn 63 days after the first injection (of vaccine or placebo). The CDR3 runs 12 residues. Looked up from germline, CDR1 is MNHEY and CDR2 is SVGAGI. V gave up 7 bases and J gave up 5 bases, with 12 bases separating them.

This clonotype was obtained from a person between 18 and 65 years old who received the Ad26.COV2.S COVID-19 vaccine or a placebo. The V call is TRBV6-5, the J call TRBJ2-7; a weak D match, TRBD1 (6 bases). The material was peripheral blood, obtained in a trial of Ad26.COV2.S vaccine versus placebo. The DNA for the CDR3 is TGTGCCAGCAACAGGGATGACAACGAGCAGTACTTC. Translating gives CASNRDDNEQYF.